This T cell receptor (beta chain) appears in the sequencing data of a study of blood T cell repertoires in COVID-19. Profiled with immunoSEQ multiplex PCR; TCRdb holds only in-frame clones, not every one. The sample lists nearly 200,000 clones; 80% to 90% were seen once. V lost 0 bases to trimming and J lost 10 bases, with 7 bases between them. Germline V gives CDR1 LGHDT, CDR2 YNNKEL (reference sequence). The CDR3 runs 13 residues. The sequenced material came from peripheral blood. This clonotype was sampled from a woman in her 70s with acute or convalescent COVID-19. This chain links TRBV3-1 (or the pseudogene TRBV3-2) with TRBJ1-6; possibly TRBD1 for D (6 bases). The CDR3: CASSQEGGSPLHF. CDR3 in DNA: TGTGCCAGCAGCCAAGAAGGGGGATCACCCCTCCACTTT.